Sequencing of this T cell receptor (beta chain) was carried out in a study of T cell responses to AZD1222 COVID-19 vaccine. Study-level results: There were mostly white British donors and more females than males, and clonal diversity was possibly underestimated.

The CDR3 runs to 14 residues. V was clipped by 5 bases and J by 3 bases; unmatched bases: 7. CDR1 GTSNPN and CDR2 SVGIG come from the germline V gene (reference sequence). Profiling relied on immunoSEQ multiplex PCR, and the TCRdb table lists in-frame clones only, not all of them. Of 75,000 to 100,000 clones listed, around 90% are singletons. On this clone: The antigen remains unidentified.

The receptor was derived from an adult in good health. Specimen: peripheral blood, collected on day 0 of MenACWY control vaccination. V usage is TRBV30 and J usage is TRBJ1-3, with 7 bases identical to TRBD1. As DNA, the CDR3 is TGTGCCTGGTCCCAGGGGGGGCTTGGAAACACCATATATTTT. Translated, it gives CAWSQGGLGNTIYF.